The 27 T cell receptor beta chains presented below share a single source sample, sequenced in a study of long-term antiretroviral therapy in people with HIV. Version v3.0 of the immunoSEQ assay ran at survey level. TCRdb's table, derived via immunoSEQ multiplex PCR, lists solely in-frame clones and lacks some. The table lists fewer than 45,000 clones, about 88% of them singletons, with about 4.8% in the top ten. This material consisted of unsorted PBMCs, taken approximately 2.7 years before starting antiretroviral therapy. The receptor source for this set is a woman in her twenties or thirties with HIV.

The chain recombines TRBV6-6 with TRBJ2-7; tentative D call: TRBD2 (8 bases). Between the trimmed V and J ends, which lost 7 bases and 0 bases, there was a span of 13 bases. In germline, CDR1 is MNHNY, CDR2 SVGAGI (reference sequence). The CDR3 is 14 amino acids. The CDR3 protein is CASMRGDSSYEQYF. The CDR3 nucleotides are TGTGCCAGCATGCGGGGGGACAGCTCCTACGAGCAGTACTTC.

This rearrangement joins TRBV11-3 to TRBJ2-5; 7 nucleotides align to TRBD1. This CDR3 is built from 13 residues. In germline, CDR1 is SGHNT, CDR2 YENEEA. V lost 6 bases and J lost 1; bases outside the gene matches: 2. The CDR3 reads CASSAGGQETQYF. CDR3 sequence (DNA): TGTGCCAGCAGTGCAGGGGGCCAAGAGACCCAGTACTTC.

The chain combines TRBV5-1 with TRBJ2-1; 11 bases map to TRBD1. Trimming took 4 bases from V and 6 from J; bases not matched to a gene: 9. From germline, CDR1 is SGHRS and CDR2 YFSETQ. CDR3 length equals 16 residues. The CDR3 region has the DNA TGCGCCAGCAGCAAGCCGGACAGGGGGCTTATCAATGAGCAGTTCTTC. It is translated as CASSKPDRGLINEQFF.

This clone showed up just a few times. The J gene is TRBJ1-2, the V gene TRBV9; D unresolved. V lost 3 bases and J 8 bases, leaving 26 bases between the germline ends. Germline CDR1 SGDLS, CDR2 YYNGEE. The CDR3 is made up of 17 amino acids. CDR3 residues: CASSGRERLVAPQGYTF. CDR3 nucleotides: TGTGCCAGCAGCGGGAGAGAGAGATTGGTCGCCCCACAGGGCTACACCTTC.

This clone has just one count. V and J are TRBV27 and TRBJ2-3; D is unresolved. This CDR3 contains 14 residues. Germline values: CDR1 MNHEY, CDR2 SMNVEV (reference sequence). V was trimmed by 5 bases and J by 0 bases, leaving 9 bases between them. In nucleotides, the CDR3 is TGTGCCAGCAGTGTAACTCGAAGCACAGATACGCAGTATTTT. It yields the protein CASSVTRSTDTQYF.

About this clone: The junction and the germline gene differ at one end; a read error may be behind it. This chain connects TRBV23-1 to TRBJ2-5; D may correspond to TRBD1 or TRBD2 (5 bases each). TRBV23-1 is an ORF; its function is uncertain. This CDR3 comprises 15 residues. Here the CDR3 reads CARSPPLGEQETQYF. DNA for the CDR3: TGCGCCAGGAGTCCCCCTTTGGGGGAGCAAGAGACCCAGTACTTC.

J is TRBJ2-6 and V is TRBV2; no firm D call. Deletions cut 3 bases from V and 0 bases from J, with 6 bases between. CDR3 length: 15 amino acids. Germline CDR1 reads SNHLY; CDR2 reads FYNNEI. DNA of the CDR3: TGTGCCAGCAGTGACGTGAGCTCTGGGGCCAACGTCCTGACTTTC. As protein: CASSDVSSGANVLTF. The full variable domain, rest sourced from reference TRBV2 and TRBJ2-6, is EPEVTQTPSHQVTQMGQEVILRCVPISNHLYFYWYRQILGQKVEFLVSFYNNEISEKSEIFDDQFSVERPDGSNFTLKIRSTKLEDSAMYFCASSDVSSGANVLTFGAGSRLTVL.

The gene calls are TRBV6-4 and TRBJ2-5; 12 bases map to TRBD2. There are 15 residues in the CDR3. Germline assignment: CDR1 MRHNA and CDR2 SNTAGT. The ends lost 0 bases at V and 10 bases at J; junction bases unmatched: 6. The CDR3 loop is CASSDSPSGGACQYF. In DNA, the CDR3 is TGTGCCAGCAGTGACTCGCCTAGCGGGGGGGCTTGCCAGTACTTC.

The J gene is TRBJ1-2, the V gene TRBV11-2; the match to TRBD1 covers 7 bases. The length of the CDR3 is 16 residues. V shed 5 bases, J shed 5 bases, and the junction held 14 bases outside the gene matches. Germline CDR1 SGHAT, CDR2 FQNNGV. CDR3 coding DNA: TGTGCCAGCAGCCAGATGAGACAGGGTATTTGGTATGGCTACACCTTC. Translated, it gives CASSQMRQGIWYGYTF.

This chain connects TRBV9 to TRBJ2-1; a possible D gene is TRBD2 (5 bases). The V gene's germline CDR1 is SGDLS and CDR2 YYNGEE. The CDR3 spans 13 residues. V was cut by 3 bases and J by 1 base, with 5 bases left in between. In DNA, the CDR3 is TGTGCCAGCAGCGGGACTTCCTACAATGAGCAGTTCTTC. Amino acid sequence: CASSGTSYNEQFF. Together with reference TRBV9 and TRBJ2-1, the CDR3 gives the full variable domain: DSGVTQTPKHLITATGQRVTLRCSPRSGDLSVYWYQQSLDQGLQFLIQYYNGEERAKGNILERFSAQQFPDLHSELNLSSLELGDSALYFCASSGTSYNEQFFGPGTRLTVL.

V gene TRBV2 combines with J gene TRBJ1-2; a possible D gene is TRBD1 (6 bases). The CDR3 has 11 residues. Germline V gene lookup returns CDR1 SNHLY and CDR2 FYNNEI. V lost 6 bases and J 13 bases, leaving 15 bases between the germline ends. This CDR3 is CASSATGFGTF. The CDR3 DNA is TGTGCCAGCAGCGCAACAGGGTTCGGCACCTTC.

The chain is built from TRBV11-2 and TRBJ2-7, with D tentatively TRBD1 (5 bases). The CDR3 consists of 15 residues. The V gene lost 1 base and the J gene lost 0 bases, with 10 bases spanning the gap. Germline lookup yields CDR1 SGHAT and CDR2 FQNNGV. CDR3 nucleotide sequence: TGTGCCAGCAGCTTAGTCCATCAGGGCTCCTACGAGCAGTACGTC. Protein product: CASSLVHQGSYEQYV.

The V gene is TRBV9, the J gene TRBJ1-2, with 8 bases fitting TRBD1. Germline-derived CDR1 and CDR2 are SGDLS and YYNGEE. Losses at the gene ends were 3 bases for V and 3 bases for J; bases not matched to a gene: 7. CDR3 size: 15 residues. The CDR3 sequence: CASSGTGQGDYGYTF. In DNA, the CDR3 is TGTGCCAGCAGCGGGACAGGACAGGGAGACTATGGCTACACCTTC.

The CDR3 DNA sequence: TGCGCCAGCCCCCGGCGGTCCTACGAGCAGTACTTC. It codes for CASPRRSYEQYF. The rearrangement uses TRBV10-1 and TRBJ2-7; D is undetermined. Germline CDR1 WNHNN, CDR2 SYGVQD (reference sequence). Trimming cost V 8 bases and J 1 base, with 9 bases left between them. The length of the CDR3 is 12 residues.

CDR3 nucleotide sequence: TGTGCCAGCAGTTTTGGGGGGTTAGCTGAAGCTTTCTTT. This translates into CASSFGGLAEAFF. The chain employs TRBV27 and TRBJ1-1; the D gene is possibly TRBD1 (5 bases). The CDR3 is 13 amino acids. The V end lost 3 bases, the J end lost 6 bases, and 11 bases lay between the germline ends. Germline V gene lookup returns CDR1 MNHEY and CDR2 SMNVEV (reference sequence).

The rearrangement joins TRBV30 to TRBJ2-5, with D uncertain. Trimming took 5 bases from V and 2 from J, leaving 9 bases between them. This CDR3 comprises 12 residues. The V gene's germline CDR1 is GTSNPN and CDR2 SVGIG (reference sequence). The chain's CDR3 is CAWGETQETQYF. The CDR3 DNA follows: TGTGCCTGGGGTGAAACTCAAGAGACCCAGTACTTC.

This clone is a singleton in its sample. The chain recombines TRBV7-2 with TRBJ1-2, with 10 bases identical to TRBD1. The CDR3 covers 18 residues. V dropped 5 bases and J dropped 1; count of bases not matched to a gene: 13. Germline CDR1 and CDR2: SGHTA and FQGNSA. CDR3 sequence: CASSPRSGQGESNYGYTF. CDR3 sequence (DNA): TGTGCCAGCAGCCCCCGGTCAGGACAGGGGGAGAGTAACTATGGCTACACCTTC.

The chain links TRBV5-5 to TRBJ1-6; D may be TRBD1 (6 bases). This CDR3 region has 14 residues. CDR1 and CDR2 from the germline V gene are SGHKS and YYEKEE (reference sequence). V lost 9 bases to trimming and J lost 6 bases, with 16 bases between them. Here the CDR3 reads CAINPGGSNSPLHF. The CDR3 coding sequence is TGTGCCATCAATCCGGGGGGCAGTAATTCACCCCTCCACTTT.

This chain connects TRBV9 to TRBJ1-5; TRBD1 might be the D (6 bases). The CDR3 is made up of 15 amino acids. CDR1 and CDR2 from the germline V gene are SGDLS and YYNGEE. Trimming took off 2 bases at V and 4 bases at J, with 13 bases between the two ends. The CDR3 region has the DNA TGTGCCAGCAGCGTGTCCGGGGGCGAGAATCAGCCCCAGCATTTT. It is translated as CASSVSGGENQPQHF.

The rearrangement links TRBV5-1 to TRBJ1-4, with 9 bases that match TRBD1. The CDR3 loop spans 15 amino acids. V dropped 3 bases and J dropped 5; count of bases not matched to a gene: 5. CDR1 is SGHRS, CDR2 YFSETQ, per germline. The chain's CDR3 is CASSSGGQGNEKLFF. The CDR3 region has the DNA TGCGCCAGCAGCTCGGGGGGACAGGGCAATGAAAAACTGTTTTTT.

This chain uses TRBV14 with TRBJ2-6; 10 bases agree with TRBD2. J lost 0 bases, V lost 3 bases, and 8 bases had no gene match. The CDR3 is 19 amino acids. Germline values: CDR1 SGHDN, CDR2 FVKESK. DNA of the CDR3: TGTGCCAGCAGCCAGAGGCTAGCGGGGGATAACTCTGGGGCCAACGTCCTGACTTTC. Protein: CASSQRLAGDNSGANVLTF.

The chain has TRBV19 and TRBJ1-1, with 10 nucleotides matching TRBD1. Trimming at V came to 3 bases and at J to 5 bases, leaving 3 bases not matched to a gene. Germline values: CDR1 LNHDA, CDR2 SQIVND (reference sequence). The CDR3 loop spans 14 amino acids. The CDR3 region has the DNA TGTGCCAGTAGTATTAGGGGACAGGGGACTGAAGCTTTCTTT. Encoded protein: CASSIRGQGTEAFF. Looking up the rest from reference TRBV19 and TRBJ1-1 gives the full variable domain: DGGITQSPKYLFRKEGQNVTLSCEQNLNHDAMYWYRQDPGQGLRLIYYSQIVNDFQKGDIAEGYSVSREKKESFPLTVTSAQKNPTAFYLCASSIRGQGTEAFFGQGTRLTVV.

J is TRBJ2-5 and V is TRBV7-8; unclear D gene. The germline gives CDR1 SGHVS, CDR2 FQNEAQ. The CDR3 covers 14 residues. The V end was cut by 5 bases, the J end by 0 bases, with 10 bases between. The CDR3 nucleotides are TGTGCCAGCAGCGAACAGCTGTACCAAGAGACCCAGTACTTC. Translating it yields CASSEQLYQETQYF.

A single count supports this clone. The chain combines TRBV5-6 with TRBJ2-3; 9 bases fit TRBD1. Germline CDR1 reads SGHDT; CDR2 reads YYEEEE. The J segment lost 6 bases and the V segment lost 4 bases, leaving 9 bases of the junction unmatched. This CDR3 has 15 amino acids. Here the CDR3 DNA reads TGTGCCAGCAGCGAATGGACAGGGGTTGGGGATACGCAGTATTTT. This gives the protein CASSEWTGVGDTQYF.

This rearrangement joins TRBV27 to TRBJ2-7; D is perhaps TRBD1 or TRBD2 (5 bases each). V lost 2 bases to trimming and J lost 4 bases, with 15 bases between them. This CDR3 contains 15 residues. Germline V gives CDR1 MNHEY, CDR2 SMNVEV (reference sequence). CDR3 sequence: CASSLEGLGAYEQYF. The DNA of the CDR3 is TGTGCCAGCAGTTTAGAGGGCCTAGGGGCTTACGAGCAGTACTTC.

In its sample, this clone was seen a few times. V gene TRBV20-1 combines with J gene TRBJ1-2; D is unclear. The CDR3 sequence is 11 residues long. Germline CDR1 DFQATT, CDR2 SNEGSKA (reference sequence). The V end was cut by 3 bases, the J end by 3 bases, with 5 bases between. The CDR3 nucleotides are TGCAGTGCTAGGGAGGACTATGGCTACACCTTC. This sequence encodes CSAREDYGYTF.

The CDR3 here is CASYQPGLLASYTF. CDR3 coding DNA: TGCGCCAGCTATCAACCGGGACTTCTTGCCTCCTACACCTTC. This chain joins TRBV5-1 and TRBJ1-2, with D tentatively TRBD1 (5 bases). CDR1 SGHRS and CDR2 YFSETQ come from the germline V gene. Trimming cost V 7 bases and J 10 bases, with 23 bases left between them. The CDR3 consists of 14 residues.